This TCR beta chain derives from a study of blood T cell repertoires in COVID-19. The length of the CDR3 is 17 residues. V gave up 4 bases and J gave up 0 bases; unmatched junction bases: 11. Germline-derived CDR1 and CDR2 are SGDLS and YYNGEE. The method was immunoSEQ multiplex PCR; TCRdb's version includes in-frame clones alone and lacks a portion of them. The sample gives fewer than 150,000 clones, more than 80% of which show up once; 7.5% to 10% is in the top ten. The sequenced sample was peripheral blood. The TCR comes from a middle-aged woman with acute or convalescent COVID-19. This chain joins TRBV9 and TRBJ2-3, with 7 bases aligning to TRBD1. This CDR3 is CASSPRGQTISTDTQYF. CDR3 in DNA: TGTGCCAGCAGCCCACGGGGACAGACTATTAGCACAGATACGCAGTATTTT.